The rows below give T cell receptor beta chains drawn from one sample of a study of shared clonotypes between healthy human individuals. Measured with immunoSEQ multiplex PCR; TCRdb has only the in-frame clones, and not every one. The table lists approximately 500,000 clones, 81% of them singletons. What was sequenced was PBMCs. The receptors were sampled from a woman in her 40s in good health. Some clones in this sample may be carry-over from other donors' samples. Each CDR3 is given with its conserved first and last residue. A D gene is named only where the DNA matches it firmly. Size is omitted from some rows. Given values are once, few, many or a class for expanded clones.

clone size	D gene	J gene	V gene	CDR3 protein	CDR3 DNA
NA	TRBD2	TRBJ2-4	TRBV10-2	CASSESTSGLQNIQYF	TGCGCCAGCAGTGAGTCGACTAGCGGGCTCCAAAACATTCAGTACTTC
NA	TRBD2	TRBJ2-1	TRBV7-6	CASSFDGTSGGSSYNEQFF	TGTGCCAGCAGCTTTGACGGGACTAGCGGGGGGAGCTCCTACAATGAGCAGTTCTTC
few	TRBD1	TRBJ2-5	TRBV7-2	CASSQGQGAQETQYF	TGTGCCAGCAGCCAAGGACAGGGTGCCCAAGAGACCCAGTACTTC
NA	NA	TRBJ2-7	TRBV5-4	CASSLGGEQYF	TGTGCCAGCAGCTTGGGAGGCGAGCAGTACTTC
NA	TRBD2	TRBJ2-2	TRBV15	CATSRWEGRDGELFF	TGTGCCACCAGCAGGTGGGAGGGCCGAGACGGGGAGCTGTTTTTT
once	TRBD1	TRBJ2-7	TRBV18	CASSASGGQGEQYF	TGTGCCAGCTCCGCCAGTGGCGGACAGGGCGAGCAGTACTTC
NA	NA	TRBJ1-1	TRBV5-8	CASSAPWRAGEAFF	TGTGCCAGCAGCGCCCCCTGGAGGGCGGGGGAAGCTTTCTTT
NA	TRBD1	TRBJ2-3	TRBV11-2	CASSLGGGGFTDTQYF	TGTGCCAGCAGCTTAGGAGGGGGCGGTTTCACAGATACGCAGTATTTT
NA	NA	TRBJ1-4	TRBV27	CASSSPANEKLFF	TGTGCCAGCAGCTCCCCCGCTAATGAAAAACTGTTTTTT
NA	TRBD1	TRBJ2-2	TRBV5-6	CASSRPGQVNTGELFF	TGTGCCAGCAGCCGTCCCGGACAGGTCAACACCGGGGAGCTGTTTTTT
NA	NA	TRBJ2-7	TRBV29-1	CSACTGSSYEQYF	TGCAGCGCGTGTACAGGGAGCTCCTACGAGCAGTACTTC
NA	NA	TRBJ1-5	TRBV19	CASSIVRATNQPQHF	TGTGCCAGTAGTATTGTCAGGGCCACCAATCAGCCCCAGCATTTT
NA	TRBD1	TRBJ1-4	TRBV7-9	CASSFGYDRGGLNEKLFF	TGTGCCAGCAGCTTTGGATATGACAGGGGCGGCCTGAATGAAAAACTGTTTTTT
NA	TRBD2	TRBJ2-7	TRBV25-1	CASSEYPSGRTEQYF	TGTGCCAGCAGTGAATACCCTAGCGGGAGAACCGAGCAGTACTTC
NA	TRBD1	TRBJ1-2	TRBV7-9	CASSYTGGDGYTF	TGTGCCAGCAGTTATACAGGGGGAGATGGCTACACCTTC
NA	TRBD1	TRBJ2-2	TRBV29-1	CSVDTGTGIAGELFF	TGCAGCGTTGATACCGGGACAGGGATTGCCGGGGAGCTGTTTTTT
NA	NA	TRBJ2-7	TRBV18	CASSPRQGGGEQYF	TGTGCCAGCTCACCACGGCAAGGGGGTGGCGAGCAGTACTTC
NA	NA	TRBJ1-1	TRBV5-6	CASSSRLGVDRIAAFF	TGTGCCAGCAGCTCACGGTTGGGTGTGGACCGCATAGCTGCTTTCTTT
NA	TRBD1	TRBJ2-7	TRBV7-9	CASSLASGTGGSEQYF	TGTGCCAGCAGCTTAGCCTCCGGGACAGGGGGCAGCGAGCAGTACTTC
NA	TRBD2	TRBJ2-3	TRBV12-5	CASGGTSGRIGTDTQYF	TGTGCTAGTGGCGGCACTAGCGGGAGGATCGGCACAGATACGCAGTATTTT
once	TRBD2	TRBJ2-2	TRBV5-4	CASSPSGRAVTGELFF	TGTGCCAGCAGCCCGAGCGGGAGGGCCGTAACCGGGGAGCTGTTTTTT
once	TRBD2	TRBJ2-5	TRBV2	CASSVRTSGSYGETQYF	TGTGCCAGCAGTGTGAGAACTAGCGGGAGTTACGGAGAGACCCAGTACTTC
NA	NA	TRBJ2-3	TRBV27	CASSLFGGQGGFTDTQYF	TGTGCCAGCAGTTTATTCGGCGGACAGGGAGGGTTCACAGATACGCAGTATTTT
NA	TRBD2	TRBJ2-3	TRBV28	CASSRVGSGSTDTQYF	TGTGCCAGCAGTCGCGTTGGTAGCGGGAGTACAGATACGCAGTATTTT
NA	NA	TRBJ2-6	TRBV2	CASSDVRGNSGANVLTF	TGTGCCAGCAGTGACGTCAGGGGCAACTCTGGGGCCAACGTCCTGACTTTC
NA	NA	TRBJ2-7	TRBV18	CASSPSVEQYF	TGTGCCAGCTCACCATCGGTAGAGCAGTACTTC
NA	TRBD1	TRBJ1-2	TRBV27	CASSLSGTGNHYGYTF	TGTGCCAGCAGTTTATCCGGGACAGGGAACCACTATGGCTACACCTTC
NA	NA	TRBJ2-7	TRBV7-6	CASSSADRLLLSYEQYF	TGTGCCAGCAGCTCCGCAGACAGGCTCCTACTCTCCTACGAGCAGTACTTC
NA	TRBD1	TRBJ1-4	TRBV19	CASRGTETQTTNEKLFF	TGTGCCAGTAGGGGGACAGAAACCCAAACAACTAATGAAAAACTGTTTTTT
NA	TRBD1	TRBJ1-1	TRBV27	CASRRTGTNTEAFF	TGTGCCAGCAGGAGGACAGGGACGAACACTGAAGCTTTCTTT
NA	NA	TRBJ1-1	TRBV28	CASSLLPEGTEAFF	TGTGCCAGCAGTTTATTACCGGAGGGGACTGAAGCTTTCTTT
NA	NA	TRBJ2-7	TRBV6-1	CASSEAAGGGGYEQYF	TGTGCCAGCAGTGAAGCTGCCGGGGGCGGTGGCTACGAGCAGTACTTC
few	TRBD2	TRBJ2-1	TRBV19	CASSIPLADNEQFF	TGTGCCAGTAGTATCCCCCTAGCGGACAATGAGCAGTTCTTC
many	NA	TRBJ2-5	TRBV5-4	CASSLEVGGETQYF	TGTGCCAGCAGCTTGGAGGTGGGTGGCGAGACCCAGTACTTC
NA	NA	TRBJ2-5	TRBV7-8	CASSPRTAPETQYF	TGTGCCAGCAGTCCGAGGACAGCACCAGAGACCCAGTACTTC
NA	NA	TRBJ2-2	TRBV5-1	CASRRAPPVGELFF	TGCGCCAGCCGTCGGGCGCCTCCGGTCGGGGAGCTGTTTTTT
NA	TRBD2	TRBJ2-1	TRBV27	CASSFGTSGYNEQFF	TGTGCCAGCAGTTTTGGGACTAGCGGATACAATGAGCAGTTCTTC
NA	NA	TRBJ1-2	TRBV28	CASSFDRRRSNYGYTF	TGTGCCAGCAGTTTCGACAGGCGCCGCTCTAACTATGGCTACACCTTC
few	TRBD1	TRBJ1-5	TRBV19	CASSRTGGNQPQHF	TGTGCCAGTAGTCGGACAGGGGGCAATCAGCCCCAGCATTTT
NA	NA	TRBJ2-7	TRBV7-9	CASSLGGGGNEQYF	TGTGCCAGCAGCTTAGGGGGAGGGGGAAACGAGCAGTACTTC
few	NA	TRBJ1-3	TRBV7-2	CASSPGGALGNTIYF	TGTGCCAGCAGCCCTGGCGGGGCACTTGGAAACACCATATATTTT
NA	TRBD1	TRBJ2-7	TRBV18	CASSPIQGYEQYF	TGTGCCAGCTCACCAATACAGGGGTACGAGCAGTACTTC
NA	NA	TRBJ2-5	TRBV5-1	CASSRGGSETQYF	TGCGCCAGCAGCAGGGGGGGATCAGAGACCCAGTACTTC
NA	NA	TRBJ2-7	TRBV30	CAGNQDRNGAYEQYF	TGTGCCGGAAACCAGGACCGAAACGGGGCCTACGAGCAGTACTTC
NA	NA	TRBJ1-2	TRBV5-1	CASSLELEPYGYTF	TGCGCCAGCAGCTTGGAGCTAGAGCCCTATGGCTACACCTTC
NA	TRBD1	TRBJ2-7	TRBV30	CAWEGTGVREQYF	TGTGCCTGGGAGGGGACAGGGGTTCGGGAGCAGTACTTC
NA	TRBD1	TRBJ2-3	TRBV6-1	CASSELDRGPDTQYF	TGTGCCAGCAGTGAACTGGACAGGGGGCCTGATACGCAGTATTTT
NA	NA	TRBJ1-1	TRBV30	CACSALNSGGGGAEAFF	TGTGCCTGCAGTGCCCTCAATTCCGGGGGAGGAGGCGCCGAAGCTTTCTTT
NA	NA	TRBJ2-1	TRBV18	CASSQSRDNEQFF	TGTGCCAGCTCGCAAAGTAGGGACAATGAGCAGTTCTTC
NA	NA	TRBJ2-2	TRBV28	CASSLPQGAANAGELFF	TGTGCCAGCAGTTTACCCCAAGGAGCCGCCAACGCAGGGGAGCTGTTTTTT
NA	NA	TRBJ1-2	TRBV20-1	CSGGPGDGYTF	TGCAGTGGGGGGCCTGGGGATGGCTACACCTTC
NA	NA	TRBJ2-1	TRBV28	CASRSSGNEQFF	TGTGCCAGCAGATCCAGTGGGAATGAGCAGTTCTTC
NA	NA	TRBJ2-1	TRBV7-2	CASSLMGTYNEQFF	TGTGCCAGCAGCTTAATGGGTACCTACAATGAGCAGTTCTTC
NA	NA	TRBJ2-7	TRBV4-2	CASSRTGYEQYF	TGTGCCAGCTCGAGAACAGGCTACGAGCAGTACTTC
NA	NA	TRBJ2-1	TRBV27	CASRELLSAYNEQFF	TGTGCCAGCAGAGAACTCCTAAGTGCCTACAATGAGCAGTTCTTC
NA	TRBD2	TRBJ2-1	TRBV9	CASSVGLAGQRVDEQFF	TGTGCCAGCAGCGTAGGACTAGCGGGCCAGCGGGTAGATGAGCAGTTCTTC
few	NA	TRBJ2-7	TRBV6-1	CASTQVTTSYEQYF	TGTGCCAGCACCCAGGTGACTACCTCCTACGAGCAGTACTTC
NA	NA	TRBJ1-1	TRBV28	CASSSLVKVNTEAFF	TGTGCCAGCAGTTCTCTGGTGAAGGTGAACACTGAAGCTTTCTTT
NA	TRBD2	TRBJ2-7	TRBV10-3	CAISDPPWRASGTGEQYF	TGTGCCATCAGTGACCCCCCTTGGAGGGCTAGCGGGACTGGTGAGCAGTACTTC
NA	NA	TRBJ1-2	TRBV5-6	CASSLGTVISGYTF	TGTGCCAGCAGCTTAGGGACGGTCATATCCGGCTACACCTTC